This is a list of T cell receptor beta chains from one sample in a study of cytomegalovirus exposure and HLA in healthy donors. Some clones are missing from TCRdb's copy, which holds only in-frame ones; the method was immunoSEQ multiplex PCR. The table lists over 90,000 clones, approximately 66% of them singletons. The sample was PBMCs. These receptors all stem from a woman between 50 and 59 years old in good health and CMV-seronegative. Each CDR3 is given with its conserved first and last residue.

cdr3_aa: CASATGQGRETQYF
v_call: TRBV5-4

cdr3_aa: CASSPDFTDTQYF
v_call: TRBV5-8

cdr3_aa: CASRDSQGAYGYTF
v_call: TRBV6-1

cdr3_aa: CAWSSGQYYGYTF
v_call: TRBV30

cdr3_aa: CAWSIPRWQGVTYNEQFF
v_call: TRBV30

cdr3_aa: CASSQDWQVPNQPQHF
v_call: TRBV4-3

cdr3_aa: CASSQVGGAETQYF
v_call: TRBV4-1

cdr3_aa: CASSMVRGNEKLFF
v_call: TRBV19

cdr3_aa: CASRWTSRSEQYF
v_call: TRBV6-5

cdr3_aa: CASSPTLQETQYF
v_call: TRBV4-3

cdr3_aa: CASSPQQGQPQHF
v_call: TRBV19

cdr3_aa: CASSPPGQDLSQPQHF
v_call: TRBV18

cdr3_aa: CATAQGINLGGEQYF
v_call: TRBV5-1

cdr3_aa: CASTLGGDEQFF
v_call: TRBV5-6

cdr3_aa: CASSRPIRGTNSEQYF
v_call: TRBV28

cdr3_aa: CSVDIGQNTGELFF
v_call: TRBV29-1

cdr3_aa: CASSSTGTGGLGGYTF
v_call: TRBV11-3

cdr3_aa: CASSPSLADRADTQYF
v_call: TRBV18

cdr3_aa: CASSLGSGGVYNSPLHF
v_call: TRBV5-4

cdr3_aa: CASSSSRDRAYEQYF
v_call: TRBV7-2

cdr3_aa: CASSSETARNSPLHF
v_call: TRBV6-5

cdr3_aa: CSVKGRADTEAFF
v_call: TRBV29-1

cdr3_aa: CAWGQKGIAKNIQYF
v_call: TRBV30

cdr3_aa: CASREGQATDTQYF
v_call: TRBV6-1

cdr3_aa: CASRQDRDVISQPQHF
v_call: TRBV27

cdr3_aa: CASSSPGTRSTDTQYF
v_call: TRBV5-1

cdr3_aa: CAWSVDRGIREQYF
v_call: TRBV30

cdr3_aa: CALTHPREAFF
v_call: TRBV30

cdr3_aa: CASSPTGYGYTF
v_call: TRBV5-4

cdr3_aa: CASSLATNEQYF
v_call: TRBV11-2

cdr3_aa: CASSGTGGDEQYF
v_call: TRBV2

cdr3_aa: CATPGLAGDTGELFF
v_call: TRBV7-9

cdr3_aa: CASSAGDRDSGELFF
v_call: TRBV10-2

cdr3_aa: CASRRGPEAFF
v_call: TRBV2

cdr3_aa: CAISGTGEKLFF
v_call: TRBV10-3

cdr3_aa: CASSQDMTGINSPLHF
v_call: TRBV4-1

cdr3_aa: CASSQTWGQDTGELFF
v_call: TRBV7-2

cdr3_aa: CASREGLHYDYTF
v_call: TRBV6-6

cdr3_aa: CASSLVGGLSYNEQFF
v_call: TRBV11-2

cdr3_aa: CASRPSVGIGANVLTF
v_call: TRBV4-1